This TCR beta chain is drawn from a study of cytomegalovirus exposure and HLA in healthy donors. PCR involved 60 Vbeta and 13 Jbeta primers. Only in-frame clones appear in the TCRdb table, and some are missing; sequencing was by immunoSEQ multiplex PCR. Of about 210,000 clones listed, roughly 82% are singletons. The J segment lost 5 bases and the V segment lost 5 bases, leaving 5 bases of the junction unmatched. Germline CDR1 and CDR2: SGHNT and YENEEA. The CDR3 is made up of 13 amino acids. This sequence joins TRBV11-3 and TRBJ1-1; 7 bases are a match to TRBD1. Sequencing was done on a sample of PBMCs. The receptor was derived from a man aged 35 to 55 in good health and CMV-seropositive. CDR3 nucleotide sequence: TGTGCCAGCAGCATTCCGGGACAGACTGAAGCTTTCTTT. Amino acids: CASSIPGQTEAFF.